This TCR beta chain emerged from a study of Tregs in tolerant kidney transplant recipients. The data were produced by immunoSEQ multiplex PCR, yet TCRdb's version contains in-frame clones alone and is incomplete. This sample has approximately 100,000 clones, with approximately 94% found just once. The germline V gene has CDR1 SGDLS and CDR2 YYNGEE. The CDR3 length is 14 residues. The germline V and J ends were trimmed by 2 bases and 6 bases, with 11 bases remaining between them. V gene TRBV9 combines with J gene TRBJ1-4, with D possibly being TRBD1 (6 bases). The sample consisted of CD4+ T cells from blood, taken before the transplant. This sequence was found in a human donor who received a combined kidney and bone marrow transplant. DNA of the CDR3: TGTGCCAGCAGCGTTGGACAGTCCTATGAAAAACTGTTTTTT. Protein sequence: CASSVGQSYEKLFF.